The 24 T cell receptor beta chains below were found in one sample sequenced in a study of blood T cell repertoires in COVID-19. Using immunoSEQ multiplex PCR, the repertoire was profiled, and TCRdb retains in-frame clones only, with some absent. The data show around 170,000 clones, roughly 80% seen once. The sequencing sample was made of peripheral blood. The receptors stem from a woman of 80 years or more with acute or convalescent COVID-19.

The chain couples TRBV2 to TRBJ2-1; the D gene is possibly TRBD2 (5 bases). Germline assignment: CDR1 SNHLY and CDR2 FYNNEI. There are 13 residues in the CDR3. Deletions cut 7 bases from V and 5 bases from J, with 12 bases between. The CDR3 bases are TGTGCCAGCACCCTGGACTCGAACAATGAGCAGTTCTTC. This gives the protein CASTLDSNNEQFF.

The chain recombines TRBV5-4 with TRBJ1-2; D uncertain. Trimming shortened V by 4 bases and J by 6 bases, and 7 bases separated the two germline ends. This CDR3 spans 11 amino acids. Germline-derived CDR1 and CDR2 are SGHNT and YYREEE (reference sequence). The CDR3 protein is CASSSQDGYTF. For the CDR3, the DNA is TGTGCCAGCAGCAGTCAGGATGGCTACACCTTC.

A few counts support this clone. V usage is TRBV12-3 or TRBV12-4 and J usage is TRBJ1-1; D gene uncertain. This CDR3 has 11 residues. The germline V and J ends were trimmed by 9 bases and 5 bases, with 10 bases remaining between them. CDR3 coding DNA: TGTGCCAGTCGACGGAGGACTGAAGCTTTCTTT. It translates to CASRRRTEAFF.

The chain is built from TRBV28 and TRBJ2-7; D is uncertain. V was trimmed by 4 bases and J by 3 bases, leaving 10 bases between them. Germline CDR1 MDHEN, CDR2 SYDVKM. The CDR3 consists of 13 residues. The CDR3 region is CASSSVPHYEQYF. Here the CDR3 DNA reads TGTGCCAGCAGTTCGGTGCCTCACTACGAGCAGTACTTC.

The CDR3 DNA is TGTGCCAGCAGCTTAGGGGGACTGGTGGAGACCCAGTACTTC. Translating it yields CASSLGGLVETQYF. The V and J genes are TRBV7-6 and TRBJ2-5, with D possibly being TRBD2 (6 bases). V dropped 1 base and J dropped 5 bases, with 11 bases sitting between them. The CDR3 loop spans 14 amino acids. CDR1 is SGHVS and CDR2 is FNYEAQ in the germline V gene.

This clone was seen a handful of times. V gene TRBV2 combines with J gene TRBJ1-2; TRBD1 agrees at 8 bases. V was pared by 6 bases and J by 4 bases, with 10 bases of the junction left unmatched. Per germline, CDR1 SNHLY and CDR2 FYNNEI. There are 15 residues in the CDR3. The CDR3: CASRPSTGEAYGYTF. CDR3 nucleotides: TGTGCCAGCAGACCTTCGACAGGGGAGGCCTATGGCTACACCTTC.

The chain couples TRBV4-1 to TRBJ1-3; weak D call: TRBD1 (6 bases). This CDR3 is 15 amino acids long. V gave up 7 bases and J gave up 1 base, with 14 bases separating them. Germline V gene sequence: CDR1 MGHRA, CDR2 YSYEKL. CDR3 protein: CASNRDQGSGNTIYF. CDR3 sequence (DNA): TGCGCCAGCAACCGGGACCAGGGGTCTGGAAACACCATATATTTT.

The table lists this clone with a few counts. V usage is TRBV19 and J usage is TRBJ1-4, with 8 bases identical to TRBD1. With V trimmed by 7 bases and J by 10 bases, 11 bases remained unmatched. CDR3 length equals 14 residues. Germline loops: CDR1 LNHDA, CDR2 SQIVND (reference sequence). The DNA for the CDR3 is TGTGCCAGTACCGTGACAGGGGACGTAAGAAAACTGTTTTTT. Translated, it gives CASTVTGDVRKLFF.

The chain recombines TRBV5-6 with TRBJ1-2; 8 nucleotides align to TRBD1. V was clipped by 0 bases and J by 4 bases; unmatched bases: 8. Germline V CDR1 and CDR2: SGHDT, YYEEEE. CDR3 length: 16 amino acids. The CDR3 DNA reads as TGTGCCAGCAGCTTGGCCGGACAGGGAACTGGCTATGGCTACACCTTC. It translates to CASSLAGQGTGYGYTF.

The CDR3 sequence is CASSPRGGAGDTEAFF. In nucleotides, the CDR3 is TGTGCCAGCTCACCCCGCGGGGGCGCTGGAGACACTGAAGCTTTCTTT. V usage is TRBV18 and J usage is TRBJ1-1, with D possibly being TRBD1 (6 bases). Trimming took off 3 bases at V and 3 bases at J, with 17 bases between the two ends. This CDR3 region has 16 residues. Germline-derived CDR1 and CDR2 are KGHSH and LQKENI. The complete variable domain, with remaining parts taken from reference TRBV18 and TRBJ1-1, reads NAGVMQNPRHLVRRRGQEARLRCSPMKGHSHVYWYRQLPEEGLKFMVYLQKENIIDESGMPKERFSAEFPKEGPSILRIQQVVRGDSAAYFCASSPRGGAGDTEAFFGQGTRLTVV.

CDR3 DNA: TGTGCCAGCAGTGGATTCAGGGGGCTCCACGAGCAGTACTTC. Translated, it gives CASSGFRGLHEQYF. The V gene is TRBV2, the J gene TRBJ2-7; TRBD1 aligns across 8 bases. The ends lost 4 bases at V and 5 bases at J; junction bases unmatched: 7. The CDR3 runs to 14 residues. Germline V gene sequence: CDR1 SNHLY, CDR2 FYNNEI.

CDR3 coding DNA: TGCGCCAGCAGCTTGGAGAGGGCCCATGGCTACACCTTC. This translates into CASSLERAHGYTF. The V gene is TRBV5-1, the J gene TRBJ1-2; D not resolved. Between the trimmed V and J ends, which lost 0 bases and 6 bases, there was a span of 9 bases. CDR1 and CDR2 (germline): SGHRS, YFSETQ. The CDR3 spans 13 residues.

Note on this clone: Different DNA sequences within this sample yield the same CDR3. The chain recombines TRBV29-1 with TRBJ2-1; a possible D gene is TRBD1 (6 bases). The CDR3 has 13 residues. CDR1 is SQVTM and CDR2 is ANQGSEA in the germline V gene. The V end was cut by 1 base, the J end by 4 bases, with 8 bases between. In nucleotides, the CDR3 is TGCAGCGTTGAAGGGACAGAGTACAATGAGCAGTTCTTC. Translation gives CSVEGTEYNEQFF.

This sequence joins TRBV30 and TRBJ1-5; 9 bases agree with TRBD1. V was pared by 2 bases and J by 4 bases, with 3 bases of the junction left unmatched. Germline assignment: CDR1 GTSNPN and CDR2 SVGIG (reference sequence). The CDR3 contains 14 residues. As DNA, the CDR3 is TGTGCCTGGAGTTCCGGGACAGGGAATCAGCCCCAGCATTTT. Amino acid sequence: CAWSSGTGNQPQHF.

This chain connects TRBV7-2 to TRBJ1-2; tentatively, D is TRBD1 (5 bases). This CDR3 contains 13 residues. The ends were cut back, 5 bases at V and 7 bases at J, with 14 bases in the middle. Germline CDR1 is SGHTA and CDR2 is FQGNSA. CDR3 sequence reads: CASSVGTEGGYTF. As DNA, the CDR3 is TGTGCCAGCAGCGTCGGGACGGAGGGTGGCTACACCTTC. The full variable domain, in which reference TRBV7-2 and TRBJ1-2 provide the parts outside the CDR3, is GAGVSQSPSNKVTEKGKDVELRCDPISGHTALYWYRQSLGQGLEFLIYFQGNSAPDKSGLPSDRFSAERTGGSVSTLTIQRTQQEDSAVYLCASSVGTEGGYTFGSGTRLTVV.

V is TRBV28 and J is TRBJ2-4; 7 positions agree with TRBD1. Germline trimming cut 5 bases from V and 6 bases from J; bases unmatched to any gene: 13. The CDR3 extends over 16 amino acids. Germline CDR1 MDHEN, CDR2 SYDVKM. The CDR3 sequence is CASSIGQALGLNIQYF. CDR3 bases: TGTGCCAGCAGTATAGGACAGGCCCTCGGGTTAAACATTCAGTACTTC.

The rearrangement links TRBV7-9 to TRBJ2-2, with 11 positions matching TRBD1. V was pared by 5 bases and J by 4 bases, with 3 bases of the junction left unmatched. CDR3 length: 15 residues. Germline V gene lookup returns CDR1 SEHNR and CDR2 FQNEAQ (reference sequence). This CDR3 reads CASSPDRGRTGELFF. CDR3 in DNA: TGTGCCAGCAGCCCGGACAGGGGGCGCACCGGGGAGCTGTTTTTT.

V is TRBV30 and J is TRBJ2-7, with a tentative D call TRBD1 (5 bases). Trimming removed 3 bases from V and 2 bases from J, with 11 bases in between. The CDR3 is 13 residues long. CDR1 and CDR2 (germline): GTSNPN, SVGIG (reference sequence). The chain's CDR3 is CAWRDRYPYEQYF. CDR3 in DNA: TGTGCCTGGAGAGACAGATATCCCTACGAGCAGTACTTC. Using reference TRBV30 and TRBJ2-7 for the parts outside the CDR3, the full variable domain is SQTIHQWPATLVQPVGSPLSLECTVEGTSNPNLYWYRQAAGRGLQLLFYSVGIGQISSEVPQNLSASRPQDRQFILSSKKLLLSDSGFYLCAWRDRYPYEQYFGPGTRLTVT.

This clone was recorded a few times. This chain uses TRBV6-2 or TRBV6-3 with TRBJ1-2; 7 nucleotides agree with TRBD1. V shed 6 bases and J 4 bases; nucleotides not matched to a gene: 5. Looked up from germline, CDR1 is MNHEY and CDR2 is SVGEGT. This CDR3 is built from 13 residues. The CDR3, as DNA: TGTGCCAGCAGCCCCACAGGGGTCTATGGCTACACCTTC. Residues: CASSPTGVYGYTF.

The CDR3 region has the DNA TGTGCCGCCAACGGGGGGCCCAACTATGGCTACACCTTC. Translation: CAANGGPNYGYTF. The chain links TRBV21-1 to TRBJ1-2. TRBV21-1 is a pseudogene locus. This CDR3 is 13 amino acids long.

CDR3 sequence: CASSLRGRTEAFF. The CDR3 nucleotides are TGTGCCAGCAGCCTGCGAGGTCGCACTGAAGCTTTCTTT. This chain connects TRBV7-2 to TRBJ1-1; D unresolved. V lost 5 bases and J lost 4, with 11 bases in between. This CDR3 is 13 amino acids long. CDR1 is SGHTA, CDR2 FQGNSA, per germline. The full variable domain, rest sourced from reference TRBV7-2 and TRBJ1-1, is GAGVSQSPSNKVTEKGKDVELRCDPISGHTALYWYRQSLGQGLEFLIYFQGNSAPDKSGLPSDRFSAERTGGSVSTLTIQRTQQEDSAVYLCASSLRGRTEAFFGQGTRLTVV.

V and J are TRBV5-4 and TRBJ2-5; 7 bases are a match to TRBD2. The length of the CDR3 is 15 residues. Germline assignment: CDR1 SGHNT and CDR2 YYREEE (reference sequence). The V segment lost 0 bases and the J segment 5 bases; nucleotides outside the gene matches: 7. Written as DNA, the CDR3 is TGTGCCAGCAGCTTGGATCGGGGGGTTGCGGAGACCCAGTACTTC. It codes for CASSLDRGVAETQYF.

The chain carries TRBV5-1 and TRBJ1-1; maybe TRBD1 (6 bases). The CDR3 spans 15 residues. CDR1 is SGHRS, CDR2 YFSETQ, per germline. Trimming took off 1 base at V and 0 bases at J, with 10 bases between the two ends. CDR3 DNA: TGCGCCAGCAGCTTGTCGGCAGGGGTGAACACTGAAGCTTTCTTT. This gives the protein CASSLSAGVNTEAFF. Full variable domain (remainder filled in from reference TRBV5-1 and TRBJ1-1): KAGVTQTPRYLIKTRGQQVTLSCSPISGHRSVSWYQQTPGQGLQFLFEYFSETQRNKGNFPGRFSGRQFSNSRSEMNVSTLELGDSALYLCASSLSAGVNTEAFFGQGTRLTVV.

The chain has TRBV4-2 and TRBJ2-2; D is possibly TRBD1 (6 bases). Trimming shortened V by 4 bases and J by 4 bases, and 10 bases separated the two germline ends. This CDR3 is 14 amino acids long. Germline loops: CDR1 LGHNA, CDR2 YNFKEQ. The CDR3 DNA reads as TGTGCCAGCAGCCCGGGGACATTCACCGGGGAGCTGTTTTTT. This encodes CASSPGTFTGELFF.